Sequencing of this T cell receptor (beta chain) was carried out in a study of OX40 agonist ivuxolimab in advanced cancers. On the study more broadly: Patients received intravenous ivuxolimab every 2 weeks at 0.01 to 10 mg/kg. Antecedent anti-PD-1, anti-PD-L1 or anti-CTLA-4 therapy was permissible, with under 50% having received some.

Profiling relied on immunoSEQ multiplex PCR, and the TCRdb table lists in-frame clones only, not all of them. The sample includes 60,000 to 65,000 clones, 90% to 95% seen only once; the top ten take around 1.7%. V gave up 2 bases and J gave up 7 bases; unmatched junction bases: 3. CDR1 SGHVS and CDR2 FQNEAQ come from the germline V gene. The CDR3 consists of 15 residues. The rearrangement joins TRBV7-8 to TRBJ2-2; TRBD2 aligns across 11 bases. This TCR was recovered from an adult with an advanced solid tumor such as melanoma, head and neck, liver or kidney cancer. Sequenced here: CD4+ or CD8+ T cells sorted from blood, sampled in a trial of the OX40 agonist ivuxolimab. CDR3 DNA: TGTGCCAGCAGCTTAATCCTAGCGGGGGGCGGGGAGCTGTTTTTT. This codes for CASSLILAGGGELFF. The complete variable domain, with remaining parts taken from reference TRBV7-8 and TRBJ2-2, reads GAGVSQSPRYKVAKRGQDVALRCDPISGHVSLFWYQQALGQGPEFLTYFQNEAQLDKSGLPSDRFFAERPEGSVSTLKIQRTQQEDSAVYLCASSLILAGGGELFFGEGSRLTVL.